This T cell receptor beta chain was obtained from a study of blood T cell repertoires in COVID-19. Study background: PBMCs, B-cell-depleted T cells, or T cells provided the cDNA or gDNA that made up the material.

As processed by the authors: Amplified reference gene primers provided the basis for estimating nucleated cell counts. The assay was immunoSEQ multiplex PCR, and TCRdb's table has in-frame clones only and misses some. V and J calls plus clone size are reproduced from that table; the DNA served to infer D and trimming. The sample lists some 200,000 clones; 80% to 90% were seen once. The CDR3 extends over 14 amino acids. Germline CDR1 MNHEY, CDR2 SVGAGI. V was pared by 5 bases and J by 5 bases, with 15 bases between. This chain joins TRBV6-5 and TRBJ2-5; D is possibly TRBD1 (6 bases). The sequence was collected from a man aged 45-60 years with acute or convalescent COVID-19. Sequencing was carried out using peripheral blood. CDR3 nucleotide sequence: TGTGCCAGCAGTAGTCGGACAGTTTACGAGACCCAGTACTTC. Amino acids: CASSSRTVYETQYF.